One T cell receptor beta chain is described in this entry. No antigen is known for it. Additional DNA sequences in this sample encode the identical CDR3. Investigators reverse transcribed all isolated RNA, so they sequenced expressed TCRB transcripts. Measured with immunoSEQ multiplex PCR; TCRdb has only the in-frame clones, and not every one. The table shows hundreds of thousands of clones, with around 7.6% occurring only once. The data were obtained in a study of beta chain features in type 1 diabetes. The study's findings and limits: A greater similarity of naive, central memory and Treg TCRB repertoires was seen among patients than among healthy donors. When Type 1 diabetes patients were examined, their TCRB CDR3s proved moderately but significantly shorter in all four CD4+ subsets.

The germline V gene encodes CDR1 MNHNY and CDR2 SVGAGI (reference sequence). CDR3 length: 14 amino acids. The V end lost 6 bases, the J end lost 4 bases, and 12 bases lay between the germline ends. Every participating donor gave one draw, a heparinised blood sample averaging around 120 mL. A CD45RO/CCR7/CD25/CD127/CD95/CD27 panel sorted naive, central memory, regulatory and stem cell-like memory CD4+ cells. The material sequenced was central memory CD4+ T cells from blood. The TCR originated in a woman younger than 30 in good health. The chain has TRBV6-6 and TRBJ2-2; a weak D match, TRBD1 (6 bases). The CDR3 sequence: CASSTTGGTGELFF. DNA of the CDR3: TGTGCCAGCAGCACGACAGGAGGCACCGGGGAGCTGTTTTTT.